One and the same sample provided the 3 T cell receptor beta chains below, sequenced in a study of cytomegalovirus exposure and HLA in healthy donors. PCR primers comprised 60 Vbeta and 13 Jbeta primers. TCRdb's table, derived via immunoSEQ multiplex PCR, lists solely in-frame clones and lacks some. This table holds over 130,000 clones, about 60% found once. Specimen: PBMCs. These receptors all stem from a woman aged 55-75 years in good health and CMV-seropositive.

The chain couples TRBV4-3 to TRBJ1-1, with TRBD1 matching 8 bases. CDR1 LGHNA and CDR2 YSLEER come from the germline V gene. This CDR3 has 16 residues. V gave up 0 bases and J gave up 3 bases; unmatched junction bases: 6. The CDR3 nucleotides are TGCGCCAGCAGCCAAGAGGCAGGGGGCTCGTACACTGAAGCTTTCTTT. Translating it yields CASSQEAGGSYTEAFF.

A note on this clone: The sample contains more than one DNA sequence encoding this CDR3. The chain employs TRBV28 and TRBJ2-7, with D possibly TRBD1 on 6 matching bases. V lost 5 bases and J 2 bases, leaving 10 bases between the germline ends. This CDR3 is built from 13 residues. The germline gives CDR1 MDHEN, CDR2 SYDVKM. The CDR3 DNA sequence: TGTGCCAGCAGTCGTCCAGGGGCCTACGAGCAGTACTTC. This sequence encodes CASSRPGAYEQYF.

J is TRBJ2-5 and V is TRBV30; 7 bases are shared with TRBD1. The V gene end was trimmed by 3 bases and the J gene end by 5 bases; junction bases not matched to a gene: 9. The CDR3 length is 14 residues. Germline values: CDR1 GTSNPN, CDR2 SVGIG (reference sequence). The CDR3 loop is CAWRLTGPVETQYF. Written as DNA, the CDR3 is TGTGCCTGGAGACTGACAGGGCCCGTGGAGACCCAGTACTTC.